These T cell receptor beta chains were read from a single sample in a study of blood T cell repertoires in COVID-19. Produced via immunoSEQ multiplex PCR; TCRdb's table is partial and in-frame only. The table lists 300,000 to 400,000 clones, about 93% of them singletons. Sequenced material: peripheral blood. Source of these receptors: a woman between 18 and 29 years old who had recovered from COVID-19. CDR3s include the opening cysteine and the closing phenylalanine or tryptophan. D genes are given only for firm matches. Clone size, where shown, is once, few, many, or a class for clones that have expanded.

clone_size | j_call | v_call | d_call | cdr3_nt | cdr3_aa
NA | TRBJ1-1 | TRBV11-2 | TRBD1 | TGTGCCAGCAGCAAGACAGGGGAGAACACTGAAGCTTTCTTT | CASSKTGENTEAFF
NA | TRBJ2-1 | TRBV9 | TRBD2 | TGTGCCAGCAGCGAAGCGGGAAAAGATGAGCAGTTCTTC | CASSEAGKDEQFF
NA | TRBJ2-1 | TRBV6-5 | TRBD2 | TGTGCCAGCAAGGGCGGGAGAGGCCACAATGAGCAGTTCTTC | CASKGGRGHNEQFF
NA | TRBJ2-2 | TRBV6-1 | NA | TGTGCCAGCAGTGAGATGCGAGCGAACACCGGGGAGCTGTTTTTT | CASSEMRANTGELFF
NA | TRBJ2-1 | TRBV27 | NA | TGTGCCAGCAGTTTGACGTTAGCGGATTACAATGAGCAGTTCTTC | CASSLTLADYNEQFF
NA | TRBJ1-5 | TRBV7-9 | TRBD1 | TGTGCCAGCAGCCACGGGACAGGGTGGGATCGCAATCAGCCCCAGCATTTT | CASSHGTGWDRNQPQHF
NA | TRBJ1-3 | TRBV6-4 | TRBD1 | TGTGCCAGCACCAACTACAGGGGACAGGGAAAAGAAAACACCATATATTTT | CASTNYRGQGKENTIYF
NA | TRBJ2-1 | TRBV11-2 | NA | TGTGCCAGCAGCTTAGAACCAGGGTACTACAATGAGCAGTTCTTC | CASSLEPGYYNEQFF
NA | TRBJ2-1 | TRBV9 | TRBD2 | TGTGCCAGCAGCGGGACTAGCGGGGTCAATGAGCAGTTCTTC | CASSGTSGVNEQFF
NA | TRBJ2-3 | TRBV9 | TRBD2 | TGTGCCAGCAGCGTAGCCCCGGGAGGGAATCGAAATACGCAGTATTTT | CASSVAPGGNRNTQYF
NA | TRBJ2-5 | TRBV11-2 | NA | TGTGCCAGCAGCTTAGTTCGAGAGACCCAGTACTTC | CASSLVRETQYF
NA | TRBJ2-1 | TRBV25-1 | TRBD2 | TGTGCCAGCAGTGAAACGGGACTAGCGGGTCGCAATGAGCAGTTCTTC | CASSETGLAGRNEQFF
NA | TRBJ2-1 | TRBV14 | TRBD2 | TGTGCCAGCAGCCAAGGTAAGGCGGGAGTGTACAATGAGCAGTTCTTC | CASSQGKAGVYNEQFF
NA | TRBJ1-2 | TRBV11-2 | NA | TGTGCCAGCAGCTCTCGACCCTCAGGGGATGGCTACACCTTC | CASSSRPSGDGYTF
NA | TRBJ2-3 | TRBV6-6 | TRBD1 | TGTGCCAGCAGTAACCGACCCTACAGGGGGGCAGATACGCAGTATTTT | CASSNRPYRGADTQYF
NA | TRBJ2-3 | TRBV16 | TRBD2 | TGTGCCAGCAGCCCCTCCCTGGGACTAGCGGGGCTACCTGGCACAGATACGCAGTATTTT | CASSPSLGLAGLPGTDTQYF
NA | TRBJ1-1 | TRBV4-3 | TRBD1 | TGCGCCAGCAGCCGAGACAGGGTATCGAACACTGAAGCTTTCTTT | CASSRDRVSNTEAFF
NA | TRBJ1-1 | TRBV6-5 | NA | TGTGCCAGCAGCGACGGGGGGAAAGCTTTCTTT | CASSDGGKAFF
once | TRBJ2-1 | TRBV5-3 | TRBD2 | TGTGCCAGAAGCCCGGGGGTAGCGGGGCCCTACAATGAGCAGTTCTTC | CARSPGVAGPYNEQFF
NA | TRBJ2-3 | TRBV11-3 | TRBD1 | TGTGCCAGCAGCCTCGACAGGGATACAGATACGCAGTATTTT | CASSLDRDTDTQYF
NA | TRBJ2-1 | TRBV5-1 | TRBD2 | TGCGCCAGCAGTACTGGGCTCGGGACTAACTACAATGAGCAGTTCTTC | CASSTGLGTNYNEQFF
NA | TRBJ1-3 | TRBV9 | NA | TGTGCCAGCAGCGTAGACATTGGAAACACCATATATTTT | CASSVDIGNTIYF
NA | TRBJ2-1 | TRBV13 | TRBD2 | TGTGCCAGCAGCGCAGGACTAGCGGGAGCTGAGCAGTTCTTC | CASSAGLAGAEQFF
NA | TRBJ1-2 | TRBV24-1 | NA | TGTGCCACCAGTGACCCCACGACAGACAGCCTCTATGGCTACACCTTC | CATSDPTTDSLYGYTF
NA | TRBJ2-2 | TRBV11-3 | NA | TGTGCCAGCAGCTTAGCATTTACGGGAGCCGCCGGGGAGCTGTTTTTT | CASSLAFTGAAGELFF
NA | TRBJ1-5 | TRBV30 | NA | TGTGCCTGGAGTCCGGACGACAGGCAGCCCCAGCATTTT | CAWSPDDRQPQHF
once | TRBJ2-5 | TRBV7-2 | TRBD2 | TGTGCCAGCTGGGTTGCTAGCGGGTACCAAGAGACCCAGTACTTC | CASWVASGYQETQYF
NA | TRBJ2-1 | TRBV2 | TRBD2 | TGTGCCAGCACCTTGGCGCGGGGGAGTATTTACAATGAGCAGTTCTTC | CASTLARGSIYNEQFF
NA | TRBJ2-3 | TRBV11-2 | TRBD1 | TGTGCCAGCAGCGCGAGGGGACAGGGGTCAGATACGCAGTATTTT | CASSARGQGSDTQYF
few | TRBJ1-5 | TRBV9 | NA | TGTGCCAGCAGTGCGACAAGTAGCAATCAGCCCCAGCATTTT | CASSATSSNQPQHF
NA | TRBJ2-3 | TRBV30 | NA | TGTGCCTGGAGCCCGGGCAGGGGGACTAGCACAGATACGCAGTATTTT | CAWSPGRGTSTDTQYF
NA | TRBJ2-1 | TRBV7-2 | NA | TGTGCCAGCAGCTTAGCCCTCTCCTACAATGAGCAGTTCTTC | CASSLALSYNEQFF
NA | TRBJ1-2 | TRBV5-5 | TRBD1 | TGTGCCAGCAGCTTGAGGCAGGGGGTTCCGAGGTACACCTTC | CASSLRQGVPRYTF
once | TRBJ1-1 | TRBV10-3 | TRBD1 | TGTGCCATCAGTGAGTGGTTCTTGGGACAGCGCAGACGGAACACTGAAGCTTTCTTT | CAISEWFLGQRRRNTEAFF
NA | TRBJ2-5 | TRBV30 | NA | TGTGCCTGGAGTGTACGGTTCTACCAAGAGACCCAGTACTTC | CAWSVRFYQETQYF
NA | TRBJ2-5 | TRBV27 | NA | TGTGCCAGCAGCCTAACTCAATGGGAGACCCAGTACTTC | CASSLTQWETQYF
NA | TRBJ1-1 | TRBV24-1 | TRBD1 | TGTGCCACCAGGACAGGGGGACGGGACACTGAAGCTTTCTTT | CATRTGGRDTEAFF
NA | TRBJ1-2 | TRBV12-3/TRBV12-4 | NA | TGTGCCAGCACAACGCGGAGGCAATACCCCTTATTC | CASTTRRQYPLF
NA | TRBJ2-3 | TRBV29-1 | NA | TGCAGCGTTTCCCCGACAGTTGATGGGGATACGCAGTATTTT | CSVSPTVDGDTQYF
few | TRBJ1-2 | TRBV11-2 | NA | TGTGCCAGCAGCTTAGAATATGGGGGCGGCTACGCTACCTACACCTTC | CASSLEYGGGYATYTF
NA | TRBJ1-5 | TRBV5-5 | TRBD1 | TGTGCCAGCAGCTTTCAGGGGGCTCTTGATCAGCCCCAGCATTTT | CASSFQGALDQPQHF
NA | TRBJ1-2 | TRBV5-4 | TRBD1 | TGTGCCAGCAGCTCAGGACAGGCCAGACGGATGAGCTATGGCTACACCTTC | CASSSGQARRMSYGYTF
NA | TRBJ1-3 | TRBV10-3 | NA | TGTGCCATCAGTGATGGCATTAGGAGAGTCGGAAACACCATATATTTT | CAISDGIRRVGNTIYF
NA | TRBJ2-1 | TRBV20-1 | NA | TGCAGTGCTAGTTATCGTGAGCAGTTCTTC | CSASYREQFF
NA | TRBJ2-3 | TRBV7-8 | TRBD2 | TGTGCCAGCAGCTTAGCCGGCGGGAGGGCCACAGATACGCAGTATTTT | CASSLAGGRATDTQYF
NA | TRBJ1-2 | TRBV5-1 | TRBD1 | TGCGCCAGCAGCTTTGGACAGGCCGCGTATGGCTACACCTTC | CASSFGQAAYGYTF